This T cell receptor (beta chain) came from a study of blood T cell repertoires in COVID-19. About the research overall: Specimens from acute and convalescent COVID-19 originated in the United States, Italy and Spain. PBMCs, B-cell-depleted T cells, or T cells were the source of the cDNA or gDNA that made up the material.

Germline CDR1 LNHDA, CDR2 SQIVND (reference sequence). The CDR3 has 15 residues. With 1 base removed from V and 2 bases from J, the gap between germline ends came to 10 bases. Measured with immunoSEQ multiplex PCR; TCRdb has only the in-frame clones, and not every one. The sample includes roughly 30,000 clones, roughly 90% of them seen just once. The clonotype was recovered from a human donor in a cohort sampled during active COVID-19. The sequenced material came from peripheral blood. The V gene is TRBV19, the J gene TRBJ2-3; D might be TRBD2 (5 bases). The chain's CDR3 is CASSIVPGVTDTQYF. The CDR3, as DNA: TGTGCCAGTAGTATAGTTCCCGGGGTCACAGATACGCAGTATTTT.